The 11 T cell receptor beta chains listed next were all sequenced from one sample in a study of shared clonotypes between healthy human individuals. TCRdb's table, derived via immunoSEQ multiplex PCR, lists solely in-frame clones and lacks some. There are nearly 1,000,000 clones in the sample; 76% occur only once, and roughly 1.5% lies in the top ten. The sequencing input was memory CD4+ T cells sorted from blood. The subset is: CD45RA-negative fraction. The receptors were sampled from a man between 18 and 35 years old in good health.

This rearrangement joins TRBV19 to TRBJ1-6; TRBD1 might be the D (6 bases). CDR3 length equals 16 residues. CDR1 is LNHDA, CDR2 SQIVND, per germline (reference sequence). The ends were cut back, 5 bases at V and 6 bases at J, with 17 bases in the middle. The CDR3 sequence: CASSSMGPGANSPLHF. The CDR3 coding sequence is TGTGCCAGTAGTTCGATGGGTCCAGGGGCTAATTCACCCCTCCACTTT.

The DNA for the CDR3 is TGTGCCAGCAGCGCCGGGACAGGGGTTTTCGGGGAGACCCAGTACTTC. Amino acid sequence: CASSAGTGVFGETQYF. The rearrangement joins TRBV9 to TRBJ2-5; 10 nucleotides match TRBD1. This CDR3 has 16 residues. CDR1 and CDR2 from the germline V gene are SGDLS and YYNGEE. Germline trimming cut 3 bases from V and 5 bases from J; bases unmatched to any gene: 10.

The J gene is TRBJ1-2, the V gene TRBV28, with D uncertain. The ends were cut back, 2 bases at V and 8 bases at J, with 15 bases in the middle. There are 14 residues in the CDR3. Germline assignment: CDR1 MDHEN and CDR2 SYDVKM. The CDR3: CASSLEKDPKGYTF. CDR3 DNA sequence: TGTGCCAGCAGTTTAGAAAAGGACCCAAAGGGCTACACCTTC.

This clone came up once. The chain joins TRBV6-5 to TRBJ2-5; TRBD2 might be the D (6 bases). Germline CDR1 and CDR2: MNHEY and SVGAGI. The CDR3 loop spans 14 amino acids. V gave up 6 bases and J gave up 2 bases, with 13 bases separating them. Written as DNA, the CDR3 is TGTGCCAGCAGACTAGGTGGGGGGCAAGAGACCCAGTACTTC. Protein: CASRLGGGQETQYF.

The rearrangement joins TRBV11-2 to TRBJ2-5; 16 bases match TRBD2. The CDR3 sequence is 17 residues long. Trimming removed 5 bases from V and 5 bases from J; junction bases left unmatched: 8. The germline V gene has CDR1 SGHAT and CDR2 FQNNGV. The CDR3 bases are TGTGCCAGCAGCCTTGGGACTAGCGGGGGGGCCGGGGAGACCCAGTACTTC. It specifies CASSLGTSGGAGETQYF.

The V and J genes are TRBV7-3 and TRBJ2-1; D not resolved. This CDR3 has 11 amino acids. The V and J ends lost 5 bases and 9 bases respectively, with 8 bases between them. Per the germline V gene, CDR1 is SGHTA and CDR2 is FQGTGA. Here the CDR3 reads CASSNSFEQFF. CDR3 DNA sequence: TGTGCCAGCAGCAATAGCTTTGAGCAGTTCTTC.

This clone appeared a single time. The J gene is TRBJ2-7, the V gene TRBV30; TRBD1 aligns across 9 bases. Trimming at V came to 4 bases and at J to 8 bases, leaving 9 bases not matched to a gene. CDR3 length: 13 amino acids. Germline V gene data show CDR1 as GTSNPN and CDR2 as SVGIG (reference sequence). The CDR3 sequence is CAWTTGTGYKQYF. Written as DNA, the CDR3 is TGTGCCTGGACCACCGGGACAGGGTATAAGCAGTACTTC.

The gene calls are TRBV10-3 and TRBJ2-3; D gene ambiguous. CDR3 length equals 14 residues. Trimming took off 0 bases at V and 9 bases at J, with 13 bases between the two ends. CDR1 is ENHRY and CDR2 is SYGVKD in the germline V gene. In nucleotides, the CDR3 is TGTGCCATCAGTGAGTCGGGCCTGGCCGAAACGCAGTATTTT. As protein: CAISESGLAETQYF.

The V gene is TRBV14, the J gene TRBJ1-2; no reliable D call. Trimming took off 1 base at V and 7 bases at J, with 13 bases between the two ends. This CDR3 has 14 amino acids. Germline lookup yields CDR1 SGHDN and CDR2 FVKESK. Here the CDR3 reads CASSQGWGFGGYTF. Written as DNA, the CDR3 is TGTGCCAGCAGCCAAGGTTGGGGATTTGGTGGCTACACCTTC.

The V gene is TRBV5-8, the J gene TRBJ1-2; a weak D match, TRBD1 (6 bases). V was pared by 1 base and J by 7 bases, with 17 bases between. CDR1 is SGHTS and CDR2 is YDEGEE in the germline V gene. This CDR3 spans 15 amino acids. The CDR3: CASSLPGAVIGGYTF. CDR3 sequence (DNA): TGTGCCAGCAGCTTGCCGGGGGCGGTGATCGGTGGCTACACCTTC.

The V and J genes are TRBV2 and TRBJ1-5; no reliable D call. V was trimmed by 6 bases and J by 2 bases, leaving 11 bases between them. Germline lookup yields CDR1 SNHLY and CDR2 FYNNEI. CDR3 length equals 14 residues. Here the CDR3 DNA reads TGTGCCAGCAGCGGGCAGTCGGGCAATCAGCCCCAGCATTTT. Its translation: CASSGQSGNQPQHF.